This T cell receptor beta chain emerged from a study of identical twins. This clonotype was seen only a few times. Using its own MiXCR run on the 5' RACE reads, TCRdb lists one record per CDR3 protein. The table records about 470,000 distinct CDR3 sequences, roughly 26% of them present only once. These same records also appear under a second study, on T cells expressing NK-cell markers.

The clonotype comes from a woman in her late teens or twenties in good health. The specimen was CD4+ T cells sorted from blood.

In nucleotides, the CDR3 is TGCAGCGTTCCCTACCGGGACCGAACTAACTATGGCTACACCTTC. As protein: CSVPYRDRTNYGYTF. V usage is TRBV29-1 and J usage is TRBJ1-2; weak D call: TRBD1 (5 bases). Germline V gene sequence: CDR1 SQVTM, CDR2 ANQGSEA. The CDR3 is made up of 15 amino acids. V was shortened by 5 bases and J by 0 bases, with 16 bases between the two germline ends.